The T cell receptor beta chain described here comes from a study of blood T cells in healthy people across ages. Overall study findings and caveats: A roughly linear fall in TCR beta diversity per million T cells was seen with increasing age. From one million sequenced T cells, diversity estimates were lower bounds. The unsorted PBMCs prevented any conclusive comparison of naive versus antigen-experienced cells.

Next came a second PCR, run for about 7 to 11 cycles, which used a sample-barcoded 5' primer along with a J-beta primer mix. A template-switch adaptor that had 12 random nucleotides put a tag on each cDNA molecule. One entry per CDR3 protein, called by TCRdb with MiXCR from the 5' RACE reads. The sample contains 1.5 million or so distinct CDR3 sequences, approximately 42% of which appear only once. About this clonotype itself: Its antigen is not identified.

This CDR3 has 14 residues. The sample consisted of blood. The V call is TRBV12-3 or TRBV12-4, the J call TRBJ2-4; no reliable D call. The DNA end lines up better with TRBJ2-7; the J call may be wrong. The receptor was derived from a woman aged 18-30 years in good health. This CDR3 is CASSNVGAVHEQYF. In DNA, the CDR3 is TGTGCCAGCAGTAATGTCGGTGCGGTCCACGAGCAGTACTTC.